Presented here are 31 T cell receptor beta chains from one specimen sequenced in a study of shared clonotypes between healthy human individuals. Sequencing used immunoSEQ multiplex PCR; TCRdb keeps in-frame clones, though not all of them. This sample has a few million clones, with approximately 95% found just once. The sequencing sample was made of naive CD4+ T cells from PBMCs. Subset here: CD45RA+ positively selected. These receptors came from a man aged 18-30 years in good health. Some clones in this sample may be carry-over from other donors' samples.

The gene calls are TRBV18 and TRBJ2-3, with D unclear. Germline-derived CDR1 and CDR2 are KGHSH and LQKENI. The V end lost 2 bases, the J end lost 4 bases, and 13 bases lay between the germline ends. This CDR3 is built from 15 residues. CDR3 bases: TGTGCCAGCTCACCAATTGTAGGTTTCGCAGATACGCAGTATTTT. It encodes CASSPIVGFADTQYF.

This chain links TRBV7-2 with TRBJ1-3; no definite D call. This CDR3 comprises 17 residues. Between the trimmed V and J ends, which lost 1 base and 0 bases, there was a span of 13 bases. From germline, CDR1 is SGHTA and CDR2 FQGNSA. The CDR3 DNA sequence: TGTGCCAGCAGCTTAGATCTTGGCAGCCGCTCTGGAAACACCATATATTTT. It yields the protein CASSLDLGSRSGNTIYF.

The gene calls are TRBV27 and TRBJ1-1; D perhaps matches TRBD1 (6 bases). Trimming took 5 bases from V and 0 from J, leaving 25 bases between them. Germline values: CDR1 MNHEY, CDR2 SMNVEV (reference sequence). The CDR3 consists of 19 residues. CDR3 protein: CASSPKTGLPRVMNTEAFF. The CDR3 DNA reads TGTGCCAGCAGTCCAAAAACAGGGCTACCCCGAGTAATGAACACTGAAGCTTTCTTT.

This chain uses TRBV2 with TRBJ2-1; 8 positions agree with TRBD1. The CDR3 totals 14 residues. CDR1 SNHLY and CDR2 FYNNEI come from the germline V gene. The ends lost 3 bases at V and 5 bases at J; junction bases unmatched: 3. CDR3 coding DNA: TGTGCCAGCAGTGAGGACAGGGTCGACAATGAGCAGTTCTTC. Encoded protein: CASSEDRVDNEQFF.

This chain joins TRBV7-3 and TRBJ1-1, with D perhaps matching TRBD1 (5 bases). There are 14 residues in the CDR3. Trimming shortened V by 2 bases and J by 4 bases, and 11 bases separated the two germline ends. From germline, CDR1 is SGHTA and CDR2 FQGTGA. CDR3 region: CASSLSGQATEAFF. The DNA for the CDR3 is TGTGCCAGCAGCTTATCGGGGCAGGCCACTGAAGCTTTCTTT. The whole variable domain, remainder taken from reference TRBV7-3 and TRBJ1-1, is GAGVSQTPSNKVTEKGKYVELRCDPISGHTALYWYRQSLGQGPEFLIYFQGTGAADDSGLPNDRFFAVRPEGSVSTLKIQRTERGDSAVYLCASSLSGQATEAFFGQGTRLTVV.

This rearrangement joins TRBV7-2 to TRBJ2-7, with D hard to call. Germline CDR1 reads SGHTA; CDR2 reads FQGNSA. The length of the CDR3 is 12 residues. Trimming left V 2 bases short and J 3 bases short, with 5 bases between. CDR3 bases: TGTGCCAGCAGCTTACAAGTCTACGAGCAGTACTTC. It yields the protein CASSLQVYEQYF.

This clone was picked up a small number of times. V and J are TRBV29-1 and TRBJ2-3; TRBD1 might be the D (6 bases). Germline V gene data show CDR1 as SQVTM and CDR2 as ANQGSEA. The CDR3 spans 12 residues. V lost 4 bases, J lost 2 bases, and 7 bases lay in between. The CDR3 nucleotides are TGCAGCGTTGGGACAGCCACAGATACGCAGTATTTT. Translated, it gives CSVGTATDTQYF.

This rearrangement joins TRBV5-1 to TRBJ2-5, with 7 bases aligning to TRBD2. Germline V gene data show CDR1 as SGHRS and CDR2 as YFSETQ. Trimming cost V 4 bases and J 3 bases; bases outside gene matches: 15. This CDR3 region has 17 residues. The CDR3 sequence is CASSSGRRGLWEETQYF. CDR3 nucleotides: TGCGCCAGCAGCAGTGGACGAAGGGGACTATGGGAAGAGACCCAGTACTTC.

V usage is TRBV6-5 and J usage is TRBJ2-7, with D maybe TRBD2 (5 bases). V lost 0 bases, J lost 5 bases, and 14 bases lay in between. The CDR3 has 15 amino acids. Germline V gives CDR1 MNHEY, CDR2 SVGAGI. This chain's CDR3 is CASSYSGGKADEQYF. CDR3 nucleotides: TGTGCCAGCAGTTACTCAGGTGGGAAAGCGGACGAGCAGTACTTC.

The V and J genes are TRBV5-6 and TRBJ2-5, with D perhaps matching TRBD2 (6 bases). The CDR3 sequence is 16 residues long. V was shortened by 4 bases and J by 0 bases, with 16 bases between the two germline ends. From germline, CDR1 is SGHDT and CDR2 YYEEEE. The CDR3 region has the DNA TGTGCCAGCAGCAGACTAGTTGAAAACAACCAAGAGACCCAGTACTTC. Encoded protein: CASSRLVENNQETQYF.

A single count supports this clone. The chain carries TRBV27 and TRBJ2-2, with D perhaps TRBD2 (6 bases). The CDR3 loop spans 18 amino acids. Germline lookup yields CDR1 MNHEY and CDR2 SMNVEV (reference sequence). The germline V and J ends were trimmed by 5 bases and 3 bases, with 22 bases remaining between them. In DNA form, the CDR3 reads TGTGCCAGCAGTAATCGTCTAGCGCCCTACGGATACACCGGGGAGCTGTTTTTT. It is translated as CASSNRLAPYGYTGELFF.

The genes are TRBV25-1 and TRBJ1-4; D not resolved. CDR1 is MGHDK and CDR2 is SYGVNS in the germline V gene. The CDR3 totals 14 residues. V was pared by 1 base and J by 5 bases, with 8 bases between. CDR3 region: CASSESAGNEKLFF. The DNA for the CDR3 is TGTGCCAGCAGTGAATCAGCTGGGAATGAAAAACTGTTTTTT.

The V and J genes are TRBV15 and TRBJ1-2, with D maybe TRBD1 (6 bases). V lost 2 bases to trimming and J lost 4 bases, with 8 bases between them. The CDR3 consists of 13 residues. Germline V gives CDR1 LNHNV, CDR2 YYDKDF (reference sequence). Here the CDR3 DNA reads TGTGCCACCAGCAGACAAGGGGGCTATGGCTACACCTTC. This encodes CATSRQGGYGYTF. Full variable domain (outside the CDR3, taken from reference TRBV15 and TRBJ1-2): DAMVIQNPRYQVTQFGKPVTLSCSQTLNHNVMYWYQQKSSQAPKLLFHYYDKDFNNEADTPDNFQSRRPNTSFCFLDIRSPGLGDTAMYLCATSRQGGYGYTFGSGTRLTVV.

Note on this clone: The sample carries other DNA sequences with the same CDR3. The chain is built from TRBV18 and TRBJ1-1, with 8 bases lining up with TRBD1. This CDR3 has 15 residues. V dropped 6 bases and J dropped 2; count of bases not matched to a gene: 8. Per the germline V gene, CDR1 is KGHSH and CDR2 is LQKENI. The DNA for the CDR3 is TGTGCCAGCTCTCCCACCGGGACAGGCAACACTGAAGCTTTCTTT. Protein product: CASSPTGTGNTEAFF.

The J gene is TRBJ2-1, the V gene TRBV6-1, with a weak D call TRBD2 (6 bases). CDR1 is MNHNS, CDR2 SASEGT, per germline. V was trimmed by 6 bases and J by 0 bases, leaving 12 bases between them. There are 15 residues in the CDR3. CDR3 residues: CASRGVGSSYNEQFF. CDR3 sequence (DNA): TGTGCCAGCAGGGGGGTCGGGAGCTCCTACAATGAGCAGTTCTTC.

The V call is TRBV7-8, the J call TRBJ1-3; D is unclear. Germline values: CDR1 SGHVS, CDR2 FQNEAQ. Trimming stripped 1 base from V and 2 bases from J, with 12 bases between. This CDR3 is built from 16 residues. The CDR3 region is CASSLVWADTGNTIYF. In DNA, the CDR3 is TGTGCCAGCAGCTTAGTTTGGGCTGACACTGGAAACACCATATATTTT.

The chain joins TRBV19 to TRBJ1-2; a weak D match, TRBD1 (6 bases). This CDR3 comprises 16 residues. Germline V gene lookup returns CDR1 LNHDA and CDR2 SQIVND (reference sequence). V gave up 7 bases and J gave up 0 bases, with 18 bases separating them. In nucleotides, the CDR3 is TGTGCCAGTATGGGGATACCAGGGGCCTCTAACTATGGCTACACCTTC. It specifies CASMGIPGASNYGYTF.

To note about this clone: This same CDR3 is encoded by further DNA sequences in the sample. The genes are TRBV5-6 and TRBJ2-7; unclear D gene. The CDR3 consists of 12 residues. Trimming removed 2 bases from V and 2 bases from J, with 5 bases in between. The germline V gene encodes CDR1 SGHDT and CDR2 YYEEEE. This CDR3 is CASSLSTYEQYF. DNA of the CDR3: TGTGCCAGCAGCTTAAGTACCTACGAGCAGTACTTC.

The genes are TRBV5-6 and TRBJ2-2, with D tentatively TRBD2 (5 bases). This CDR3 is 15 amino acids long. V lost 3 bases to trimming and J lost 3 bases, with 12 bases between them. Germline values: CDR1 SGHDT, CDR2 YYEEEE. The CDR3 nucleotides read TGTGCCAGCAGCTCTCGCGGGCTTTACACCGGGGAGCTGTTTTTT. Translating gives CASSSRGLYTGELFF.

V usage is TRBV5-4 and J usage is TRBJ1-4; the match to TRBD1 covers 7 bases. Unmatched junction bases numbered 6, after V lost 1 base and J lost 6 bases. Germline V CDR1 and CDR2: SGHNT, YYREEE (reference sequence). This CDR3 region has 15 residues. The CDR3 DNA follows: TGTGCCAGCAGCTTGAAAACAGGGGAGGATGAAAAACTGTTTTTT. Protein sequence: CASSLKTGEDEKLFF. The variable domain in full, completed from reference TRBV5-4 and TRBJ1-4, reads ETGVTQSPTHLIKTRGQQVTLRCSSQSGHNTVSWYQQALGQGPQFIFQYYREEENGRGNFPPRFSGLQFPNYSSELNVNALELDDSALYLCASSLKTGEDEKLFFGSGTQLSVL.

The chain links TRBV7-2 to TRBJ1-3, with 8 bases fitting TRBD1. The trim removed 5 bases at V and 0 bases at J, leaving 6 bases unmatched. This CDR3 has 16 residues. Germline CDR1 and CDR2: SGHTA and FQGNSA. The CDR3 protein is CASSATGAISGNTIYF. The CDR3 DNA follows: TGTGCCAGCAGCGCGACAGGGGCCATCTCTGGAAACACCATATATTTT.

The genes are TRBV7-3 and TRBJ2-1; D may be TRBD1 or TRBD2 (8 bases each). V was pared by 2 bases and J by 9 bases, with 20 bases between. CDR1 and CDR2 from the germline V gene are SGHTA and FQGTGA. CDR3 length equals 16 residues. CDR3 protein: CASSLFSDRAGGEQFF. CDR3 nucleotides: TGTGCCAGCAGCTTATTTTCGGACAGGGCGGGAGGTGAGCAGTTCTTC. Full variable domain (outside the CDR3, taken from reference TRBV7-3 and TRBJ2-1): GAGVSQTPSNKVTEKGKYVELRCDPISGHTALYWYRQSLGQGPEFLIYFQGTGAADDSGLPNDRFFAVRPEGSVSTLKIQRTERGDSAVYLCASSLFSDRAGGEQFFGPGTRLTVL.

The chain is built from TRBV20-1 and TRBJ2-1; D is uncertain. The germline CDR1 and CDR2 sequences are DFQATT and SNEGSKA (reference sequence). CDR3 size: 11 residues. V lost 6 bases and J lost 11, with 14 bases in between. CDR3 loop: CSAPRASQQFF. The CDR3 DNA sequence: TGCAGTGCCCCAAGGGCTAGTCAGCAGTTCTTC.

The chain couples TRBV6-5 to TRBJ2-7; no definite D call. CDR1 and CDR2 (germline): MNHEY, SVGAGI. This CDR3 contains 13 residues. Trimming stripped 0 bases from V and 7 bases from J, with 10 bases between. The CDR3 bases are TGTGCCAGCAGTTACTCCCTCGGTGTAGAGCAGTACTTC. This codes for CASSYSLGVEQYF.

In its sample, this clone was seen once. This chain uses TRBV7-9 with TRBJ2-5; weak D call: TRBD1 (6 bases). Between the trimmed V and J ends, which lost 5 bases and 9 bases, there was a span of 10 bases. CDR3 length equals 11 residues. From germline, CDR1 is SEHNR and CDR2 FQNEAQ (reference sequence). This CDR3 is CASSPEGAQYF. For the CDR3, the DNA is TGTGCCAGCAGCCCAGAGGGGGCCCAGTACTTC.

J is TRBJ2-1 and V is TRBV7-3; 9 nucleotides line up with TRBD1. The CDR3 is 14 residues long. Trimming at V came to 5 bases and at J to 7 bases, leaving 6 bases not matched to a gene. Germline CDR1 SGHTA, CDR2 FQGTGA. DNA of the CDR3: TGTGCCAGCAGCCCACCCGGGACAGGGAATGAGCAGTTCTTC. As protein: CASSPPGTGNEQFF.

V and J are TRBV5-1 and TRBJ2-3; 7 bases agree with TRBD1. After removal of 3 bases from V and 7 bases from J, the junction contained 11 bases not matched to a gene. This CDR3 region has 15 residues. Germline CDR1 is SGHRS and CDR2 is YFSETQ. DNA of the CDR3: TGCGCCAGCAGCTCGGTACAGGGGAATCAGAATACGCAGTATTTT. Encoded protein: CASSSVQGNQNTQYF.

Comments on this clone: Distinct nucleotide sequences in the sample also encode this CDR3. This chain joins TRBV9 and TRBJ1-3; D remains ambiguous. Germline V gives CDR1 SGDLS, CDR2 YYNGEE. This CDR3 region has 15 residues. Deletions cut 0 bases from V and 2 bases from J, with 9 bases between. The DNA of the CDR3 is TGTGCCAGCAGCGTAGAGTCTGGGGCTGGAAACACCATATATTTT. This translates into CASSVESGAGNTIYF.

The J gene is TRBJ1-1, the V gene TRBV6-1, with a weak D call TRBD1 (5 bases). V lost 4 bases to trimming and J lost 1 base, with 13 bases between them. CDR1 MNHNS and CDR2 SASEGT come from the germline V gene. This CDR3 has 15 residues. Here the CDR3 DNA reads TGTGCCAGCAGTGTTAAAACAGGTACGAACACTGAAGCTTTCTTT. Protein: CASSVKTGTNTEAFF.

In regard to this clone: This CDR3 is also generated by other DNA sequences in the sample. The rearrangement joins TRBV29-1 to TRBJ2-4; the D is unclear. CDR3 length: 13 residues. The V end was cut by 5 bases, the J end by 3 bases, with 11 bases between. Germline values: CDR1 SQVTM, CDR2 ANQGSEA. This CDR3 reads CSVQGRLKNIQYF. DNA for the CDR3: TGCAGCGTTCAAGGAAGACTCAAAAACATTCAGTACTTC.

The V gene is TRBV30, the J gene TRBJ1-5, with a tentative D call TRBD1 (5 bases). The germline gives CDR1 GTSNPN, CDR2 SVGIG (reference sequence). CDR3 length equals 15 residues. The V gene lost 4 bases and the J gene lost 3 bases, with 16 bases spanning the gap. CDR3 DNA sequence: TGTGCCTGGACACCGGGGGGACGCCCCAATCAGCCCCAGCATTTT. Translated: CAWTPGGRPNQPQHF.